Each of the 5 T cell receptor beta chains below was sequenced from the same sample in a study of T cell repertoires in cytomegalovirus infection. MiXCR was run by TCRdb on the reads, yielding one entry per CDR3 protein. Of around 310,000 distinct CDR3 sequences listed, about 29% are singletons. These TCRs' antigens remain unknown. Sequenced here: cultured PBMCs, sampled from culture after CMV antigen stimulation. The receptors come from a human donor in good health (CMV status not recorded). Some clones in this sample may be carry-over from other donors' samples.

The CDR3: CASSLEAGLYEQYF. DNA for the CDR3: TGTGCCAGCAGCTTAGAAGCGGGGTTGTACGAGCAGTACTTC. The J gene is TRBJ2-7, the V gene TRBV7-3; 7 bases are shared with TRBD2. Germline assignment: CDR1 SGHTA and CDR2 FQGTGA. Germline trimming cut 2 bases from V and 4 bases from J; bases unmatched to any gene: 5. The CDR3 sequence is 14 residues long. Based on the CDR3 plus reference TRBV7-3 and TRBJ2-7, the full variable domain is GAGVSQTPSNKVTEKGKYVELRCDPISGHTALYWYRQSLGQGPEFLIYFQGTGAADDSGLPNDRFFAVRPEGSVSTLKIQRTERGDSAVYLCASSLEAGLYEQYFGPGTRLTVT.

On this clonotype: Possible read error: a much larger clone is one base away. This chain joins TRBV7-2 and TRBJ2-5; D is unclear. The V gene lost 5 bases and the J gene lost 5 bases, with 9 bases spanning the gap. Germline-derived CDR1 and CDR2 are SGHTA and FQGNSA. The CDR3 runs 12 residues. CDR3 DNA: TGTGCCAGCAGCACGGGTTGGGAGACCCAGTACTTC. This sequence encodes CASSTGWETQYF.

V gene TRBV19 combines with J gene TRBJ2-3; 10 nucleotides line up with TRBD2. Germline V lookup: CDR1 LNHDA, CDR2 SQIVND (reference sequence). The CDR3 has 15 residues. With 5 bases clipped from V and 4 bases from J, the junction kept 6 bases outside the gene matches. The CDR3 reads CASSVGLAASDTQYF. CDR3 sequence (DNA): TGTGCCAGTAGTGTCGGACTAGCGGCTTCAGATACGCAGTATTTT.

This clonotype was found a few times. The rearrangement uses TRBV7-8 and TRBJ1-2; D ambiguous. This CDR3 is 11 amino acids long. From germline, CDR1 is SGHVS and CDR2 FQNEAQ. Trimming shortened V by 1 base and J by 8 bases, and 5 bases separated the two germline ends. The CDR3 protein is CASSLGGGYTF. In DNA, the CDR3 is TGTGCCAGCAGCTTAGGAGGCGGCTACACCTTC.

J is TRBJ2-7 and V is TRBV20-1, with 10 nucleotides matching TRBD1. With 6 bases clipped from V and 5 bases from J, the junction kept 7 bases outside the gene matches. The CDR3 loop spans 13 amino acids. Germline lookup yields CDR1 DFQATT and CDR2 SNEGSKA (reference sequence). CDR3 coding DNA: TGCAGTGCCTGGGACAGGGGCTCTCACGAGCAGTACTTC. Translation gives CSAWDRGSHEQYF.